These 3 T cell receptor beta chains originate from one sample sequenced in a study of blood T cell repertoires in COVID-19. Only in-frame clones appear in the TCRdb table, and some are missing; sequencing was by immunoSEQ multiplex PCR. The sample contains 65,000 to 85,000 clones, 70% to 80% of which appear only once. The sequenced sample consisted of peripheral blood. The receptors here all came from a man aged 45-65 years with active or convalescent COVID-19.

V gene TRBV2 combines with J gene TRBJ1-5, with D possibly TRBD1 on 6 matching bases. CDR1 SNHLY and CDR2 FYNNEI come from the germline V gene. The CDR3 consists of 15 residues. V was pared by 3 bases and J by 6 bases, with 15 bases between. This chain's CDR3 is CASSDTGSLVQPQHF. For the CDR3, the DNA is TGTGCCAGCAGTGATACAGGGAGTTTAGTTCAGCCCCAGCATTTT. Full variable domain (rest looked up from reference TRBV2 and TRBJ1-5): EPEVTQTPSHQVTQMGQEVILRCVPISNHLYFYWYRQILGQKVEFLVSFYNNEISEKSEIFDDQFSVERPDGSNFTLKIRSTKLEDSAMYFCASSDTGSLVQPQHFGDGTRLSIL.

The rearrangement links TRBV7-8 to TRBJ1-1, with D hard to call. Germline loops: CDR1 SGHVS, CDR2 FQNEAQ. This CDR3 is built from 16 residues. V gave up 0 bases and J gave up 2 bases, with 13 bases separating them. CDR3 in DNA: TGTGCCAGCAGCTTAGCCGTATTGGCAGTCAACACTGAAGCTTTCTTT. Translation: CASSLAVLAVNTEAFF.

The genes are TRBV11-2 and TRBJ1-4; D not resolved. The CDR3 consists of 14 residues. Trimming took 5 bases from V and 8 from J, leaving 15 bases between them. Germline CDR1 and CDR2: SGHAT and FQNNGV. The CDR3 protein is CASSPLWAEEKLFF. Here the CDR3 DNA reads TGTGCCAGCAGCCCCCTTTGGGCAGAAGAAAAACTGTTTTTT.